This T cell receptor (beta chain) was captured by sequencing in a study of OX40 agonist ivuxolimab in advanced cancers. Study-wide context: Ivuxolimab was a fully human IgG2 agonistic monoclonal antibody targeting the costimulatory receptor OX40 (CD134). Intravenous ivuxolimab was administered to patients every 2 weeks at six dose levels: 0.01, 0.1, 0.3, 1.5, 3 and 10 mg/kg. Of the 52 patients in dose escalation, 19 had hepatocellular carcinoma, some 15 had melanoma, 9 had renal cell carcinoma and 9 had head and neck cancer. In the dose-escalation cohort, roughly 82% of patients were male, and the mean age was approximately 60 years with a range of roughly 23 to 90. Prior anti-PD-1, anti-PD-L1 or anti-CTLA-4 therapy was permitted, and 35% to 40% of dose-escalation patients had received checkpoint inhibitors. Partial responses were achieved by three dose-escalation patients, of whom one had hepatocellular carcinoma and two had cutaneous melanoma. The purpose of peripheral TCRbeta sequencing was to test whether ivuxolimab changed TCR sequence diversity and led to clonal T-cell expansion. The monotherapy dose-escalation portion (N of about 50 patients) of the phase I ivuxolimab trial is reported in the paper.

The trial excluded patients who had a history of autoimmune disease or were on systemic immunosuppression. Peripheral blood for TCR sequencing was collected from all dose cohorts at baseline, on cycle 4 day 1, and on cycle 7 day 1. The samples were taken from a phase I, first-in-human, multicenter, open-label dose-escalation trial of ivuxolimab. Adults with locally advanced or metastatic head and neck squamous cell, hepatocellular, melanoma or renal cell carcinoma were enrolled in the trial. Before TCR sequencing, CD4+ T cells and CD8+ T cells were sorted from peripheral blood as separate populations. The germline V gene (reference sequence) gives CDR1 as SEHNR and CDR2 as FQNEAQ. The cysteine opens and the phenylalanine closes a CDR3 of 12 amino acids. Only the CDR3 region is kept as DNA, spanning 36 bases read in frame from base 1. Between the V and J ends, shortened by 2 bases and 8 bases respectively, the junction contains 9 bases.

General conclusions and limits of the study: Low levels of normalized T-cell clonal expansion were also seen in some patients who did not respond. Antigen specificity was not determined for the clonally expanded peripheral T cells. At doses of 0.1 to 3.0 mg/kg, clonal expansion of both CD4+ and CD8+ blood T cells was observed from baseline to week 6. Partial responders in the 0.1-3.0 mg/kg groups had among the lowest normalized peripheral clonal expansion, especially among CD8+ T cells. After ivuxolimab, more expanded clones were found on average in CD8+ T cells than in CD4+ T cells.

This clone was seen a few times. This receptor's antigen is unknown. No base quality values were provided; no much bigger clone lies one nucleotide off. For sequencing of the TCRbeta CDR3 region, genomic DNA was extracted from the sorted cells. The immunoSEQ Assay was used to sequence the TCRbeta CDR3 regions. Entries here come from immuneACCESS through TCRdb and include only in-frame sequences with V and J called. Some clones fail to appear in such tables; in the studies checked, an unresolved V gene covers under half of the shortfall, and the cause of the remainder is unknown. Counted in this sample were some 80,000 clones; 87% of them appeared once. Roughly 0.32% of the sample comes from the top ten.

The rearranged segments are TRBV7-9 and TRBJ1-1, with an unclear D gene assignment. This material consisted of CD4+ or CD8+ T cells sorted from blood, taken in a trial of the OX40 agonist ivuxolimab. This clonotype was sampled from an adult with an advanced solid tumor such as melanoma, head and neck, liver or kidney cancer. In nucleotides, the sequence is TGTGCCAGCAGCTTATGGGGTCAAGAAGCTTTCTTT. This gives the protein CASSLWGQEAFF.